This entry describes one TCR beta chain. There are 16 residues in the CDR3. The V gene's germline CDR1 is MGHRA and CDR2 YSYEKL. V was clipped by 0 bases and J by 0 bases, with 9 bases between them. The source of the sample is a study of blood T cell repertoires in COVID-19. Clones were read by immunoSEQ multiplex PCR, and TCRdb kept only the in-frame ones, dropping some. The sample yields 100,000 to 150,000 clones, 85% to 90% seen once. The sample was peripheral blood. This sequence was found in a woman aged 50 to 60 with acute or convalescent COVID-19. The V and J genes are TRBV4-1 and TRBJ2-1, with a possible D match to TRBD2 (6 bases). This chain's CDR3 is CASSQESGYSYNEQFF. DNA of the CDR3: TGCGCCAGCAGCCAAGAAAGCGGGTACTCCTACAATGAGCAGTTCTTC.